This T cell receptor beta chain was sequenced in a study of blood T cell repertoires in COVID-19. There are 13 residues in the CDR3. V gave up 5 bases and J gave up 5 bases, with 7 bases separating them. Germline lookup yields CDR1 MDHEN and CDR2 SYDVKM. This table comes from immunoSEQ multiplex PCR, and its TCRdb copy is limited to in-frame clones, with some not included. The data contain 250,000 to 350,000 clones, about 89% of them singletons. The TCR originated in a man aged 30-40 years with acute or convalescent COVID-19. This rearrangement joins TRBV28 to TRBJ2-6; maybe TRBD2 (5 bases). Sequenced sample: peripheral blood. In nucleotides, the CDR3 is TGTGCCAGCAGTCCCGGGAGGGCCAACGTCCTGACTTTC. Its translation: CASSPGRANVLTF.